These 28 T cell receptor beta chains share one sample of origin, sequenced in a study of T cells in localized non-small cell lung cancer. Some clones are missing from TCRdb's copy, which holds only in-frame ones; the method was immunoSEQ multiplex PCR. The sample shows around 2,700 clones, 22% of them seen only once. The sample in question was lung tumor tissue, obtained before any cancer treatment. All receptors derive from a male donor older than 55 with stage III squamous cell lung carcinoma.

This clone showed up just a few times. The chain carries TRBV6-8 and TRBJ2-3; D possibly corresponds to TRBD1 (5 bases). Per the germline V gene, CDR1 is MNHGY and CDR2 is SAAAGT. This CDR3 is built from 13 residues. Trimming cost V 7 bases and J 2 bases, with 10 bases left between them. This chain's CDR3 is CASIRADTDTQYF. The CDR3 DNA is TGTGCCAGCATCAGGGCAGACACAGATACGCAGTATTTT.

This clone is judged medium-sized. The J gene is TRBJ1-1, the V gene TRBV6-8; 12 bases line up with TRBD1. With V trimmed by 11 bases and J by 1 base, 14 bases remained unmatched. The germline V gene encodes CDR1 MNHGY and CDR2 SAAAGT. The CDR3 is 17 amino acids. CDR3 nucleotide sequence: TGTGCCGCCAAAGGGGGAGGGGACAGGGGGCGGAACACTGAAGCTTTCTTT. Translating it yields CAAKGGGDRGRNTEAFF.

This clone is judged medium-sized. The V call is TRBV11-3, the J call TRBJ1-3, with D maybe TRBD1 (5 bases). The CDR3 has 14 amino acids. The V end lost 5 bases, the J end lost 0 bases, and 8 bases lay between the germline ends. Germline CDR1 and CDR2: SGHNT and YENEEA. CDR3 residues: CASSLTVSGNTIYF. DNA of the CDR3: TGTGCCAGCAGCCTGACAGTCTCTGGAAACACCATATATTTT.

By proportion, this clone is medium-sized. The chain couples TRBV6-8 to TRBJ2-3; TRBD2 matches at 7 bases. Germline V gives CDR1 MNHGY, CDR2 SAAAGT. The CDR3 spans 16 residues. The trim removed 5 bases at V and 0 bases at J, leaving 8 bases unmatched. CDR3 amino acids: CASSDVSGGSTDTQYF. Written as DNA, the CDR3 is TGTGCCAGCAGTGACGTATCGGGGGGAAGCACAGATACGCAGTATTTT.

This clone was seen only a few times. The chain carries TRBV11-3 and TRBJ2-5; 15 positions agree with TRBD2. The CDR3 contains 17 residues. J gave up 1 base and V 3 bases, and 3 bases lay outside the gene matches. Germline CDR1 reads SGHNT; CDR2 reads YENEEA. CDR3 residues: CASSLGTSGGIQETQYF. CDR3 DNA sequence: TGTGCCAGCAGCTTGGGGACTAGCGGGGGGATCCAAGAGACCCAGTACTTC.

The J gene is TRBJ1-1, the V gene TRBV5-1; D remains unclear. The CDR3 runs 17 residues. The germline V and J ends were trimmed by 3 bases and 1 base, with 19 bases remaining between them. CDR1 SGHRS and CDR2 YFSETQ come from the germline V gene. The CDR3 coding sequence is TGCGCCAGCAGCTACCGCTATCTGGGGTCTCCGAACACTGAAGCTTTCTTT. Protein sequence: CASSYRYLGSPNTEAFF.

This clone has just a few counts. The V call is TRBV30, the J call TRBJ1-6, with 11 bases fitting TRBD1. Germline trimming cut 2 bases from V and 9 bases from J; bases unmatched to any gene: 6. Germline values: CDR1 GTSNPN, CDR2 SVGIG (reference sequence). This CDR3 region has 15 residues. CDR3 DNA sequence: TGTGCCTGGAGTCGCTTGGGGACAGGGGGTTCACCCCTCCACTTT. Protein product: CAWSRLGTGGSPLHF.

The chain employs TRBV11-3 and TRBJ1-2; D is possibly TRBD1 (6 bases). This CDR3 is 14 amino acids long. Trimming took 5 bases from V and 7 from J, leaving 17 bases between them. CDR1 and CDR2 (germline): SGHNT, YENEEA. DNA of the CDR3: TGTGCCAGCAGCGCCTCTCAGGGGATAAGTGGCTACACCTTC. Protein: CASSASQGISGYTF.

The genes are TRBV11-3 and TRBJ1-2; TRBD1 matches at 8 bases. In germline, CDR1 is SGHNT, CDR2 YENEEA. The CDR3 extends over 14 amino acids. Germline trimming cut 4 bases from V and 4 bases from J; bases unmatched to any gene: 5. CDR3 DNA sequence: TGTGCCAGCAGCTCCGGACAGGGTTCCTATGGCTACACCTTC. Residues: CASSSGQGSYGYTF.

This clone turned up a few times. The V gene is TRBV11-3, the J gene TRBJ2-1, with 10 nucleotides matching TRBD2. Germline lookup yields CDR1 SGHNT and CDR2 YENEEA. The CDR3 runs 17 residues. The junction had 13 bases not matched to a gene; V was cut back by 3 bases and J by 8 bases. The CDR3: CASSLGRASGGSHEQFF. The DNA of the CDR3 is TGTGCCAGCAGCTTGGGTAGGGCTAGCGGGGGAAGTCATGAGCAGTTCTTC.

This clone was counted a few times. The J gene is TRBJ2-5, the V gene TRBV19; TRBD1 is a possible D gene (6 bases). The CDR3 covers 14 residues. Germline lookup yields CDR1 LNHDA and CDR2 SQIVND (reference sequence). Trimming pared 3 bases from V and 5 bases from J, leaving 13 bases between. The CDR3 protein is CASSIAGAGETQYF. The CDR3 nucleotides read TGTGCCAGTAGTATTGCAGGGGCAGGGGAGACCCAGTACTTC.

This clone is labeled as large. J is TRBJ1-1 and V is TRBV6-8, with 10 bases identical to TRBD1. V shed 9 bases, J shed 0 bases, and the junction held 4 bases outside the gene matches. The CDR3 covers 14 residues. CDR1 and CDR2 (germline): MNHGY, SAAAGT. Here the CDR3 reads CASGTGDMNTEAFF. The CDR3 DNA sequence: TGTGCCAGTGGGACAGGGGACATGAACACTGAAGCTTTCTTT.

This clone occurred a few times. The chain recombines TRBV6-8 with TRBJ2-5, with D unclear. This CDR3 region has 13 residues. Trimming took off 2 bases at V and 3 bases at J, with 7 bases between the two ends. CDR1 and CDR2 (germline): MNHGY, SAAAGT. CDR3 in DNA: TGTGCCAGCAGTTACGGCAGCGAAGAGACCCAGTACTTC. Translated, it gives CASSYGSEETQYF.

In this sample, this clone turned up a few times. The genes are TRBV9 and TRBJ2-3; 10 bases line up with TRBD2. The junction had 4 bases not matched to a gene; V was cut back by 1 base and J by 5 bases. The CDR3 contains 15 residues. In germline, CDR1 is SGDLS, CDR2 YYNGEE. Written as DNA, the CDR3 is TGTGCCAGCAGCGTACTAGCGGGGGCCGGAGATACGCAGTATTTT. Protein: CASSVLAGAGDTQYF.

V and J are TRBV5-1 and TRBJ2-6; unclear D gene. The V end lost 4 bases, the J end lost 2 bases, and 10 bases lay between the germline ends. Germline CDR1 and CDR2: SGHRS and YFSETQ. This CDR3 is 15 amino acids long. In DNA, the CDR3 is TGCGCCAGCAGCCTTACAAGGACTGGGGCCAACGTCCTGACTTTC. Residues: CASSLTRTGANVLTF.

V is TRBV12-5 and J is TRBJ2-7; possible D gene TRBD2, 5 bases. The CDR3 spans 12 residues. Germline CDR1 and CDR2: LGHNT and FRNRAP. Trimming shortened V by 4 bases and J by 5 bases, and 9 bases separated the two germline ends. The CDR3 reads CASGSLRDEQYF. In DNA form, the CDR3 reads TGTGCTAGTGGTTCCCTGAGGGACGAGCAGTACTTC.

This clone turned up a few times. The rearrangement uses TRBV11-3 and TRBJ2-1, with 10 bases lining up with TRBD1. CDR1 is SGHNT, CDR2 YENEEA, per germline. The CDR3 consists of 17 residues. V shed 4 bases, J shed 2 bases, and the junction held 8 bases outside the gene matches. For the CDR3, the DNA is TGTGCCAGCAGCTCCCTATCCGGGACAGGGGCCTACAATGAGCAGTTCTTC. The encoded protein is CASSSLSGTGAYNEQFF.

This clone was observed a few times. J is TRBJ1-5 and V is TRBV6-8; D is unresolved. Trimming took 0 bases from V and 3 from J, leaving 3 bases between them. The CDR3 has 13 amino acids. Germline V gives CDR1 MNHGY, CDR2 SAAAGT. This CDR3 is CASSYSDNQPQHF. Here the CDR3 DNA reads TGTGCCAGCAGTTACTCTGACAATCAGCCCCAGCATTTT.

The table lists this clone with a few counts. The chain joins TRBV6-8 to TRBJ1-5; no definite D call. The CDR3 is made up of 15 amino acids. CDR1 and CDR2 (germline): MNHGY, SAAAGT. Trimming took 5 bases from V and 5 from J, leaving 16 bases between them. The CDR3 loop is CASSPREGSHQPQHF. CDR3 in DNA: TGTGCCAGCAGTCCCCGGGAGGGCTCGCATCAGCCCCAGCATTTT.

The table lists this clone with a few counts. The rearrangement joins TRBV9 to TRBJ2-6; D not resolved. This CDR3 spans 15 amino acids. Germline-derived CDR1 and CDR2 are SGDLS and YYNGEE. Trimming cost V 0 bases and J 3 bases, with 7 bases left between them. CDR3 sequence reads: CASSVEGFGANVLTF. The CDR3 nucleotides are TGTGCCAGCAGCGTAGAAGGGTTTGGGGCCAACGTCCTGACTTTC. The full variable domain, in which reference TRBV9 and TRBJ2-6 provide the parts outside the CDR3, is DSGVTQTPKHLITATGQRVTLRCSPRSGDLSVYWYQQSLDQGLQFLIQYYNGEERAKGNILERFSAQQFPDLHSELNLSSLELGDSALYFCASSVEGFGANVLTFGAGSRLTVL.

This clone was observed a few times. The rearrangement uses TRBV11-3 and TRBJ1-4, with TRBD1 matching 8 bases. The CDR3 length is 15 residues. Unmatched junction bases numbered 5, after V lost 3 bases and J lost 5 bases. Germline CDR1 reads SGHNT; CDR2 reads YENEEA. The CDR3 DNA follows: TGTGCCAGCAGCTTGGGGACAGGCCCGAATGAAAAACTGTTTTTT. Translating gives CASSLGTGPNEKLFF.

In this sample, this clone is medium-sized. This sequence joins TRBV4-1 and TRBJ2-5; 8 nucleotides agree with TRBD2. Losses at the gene ends were 3 bases for V and 5 bases for J; bases not matched to a gene: 8. The CDR3 has 15 residues. Germline assignment: CDR1 MGHRA and CDR2 YSYEKL. The DNA for the CDR3 is TGCGCCAGCAGCCAGGTCGGGGGGGGTATGGAGACCCAGTACTTC. Amino acids: CASSQVGGGMETQYF.

By sample fraction, this clone is medium-sized. The genes are TRBV11-3 and TRBJ1-1, with D possibly being TRBD1 (5 bases). The CDR3 length is 14 residues. Germline V gene sequence: CDR1 SGHNT, CDR2 YENEEA. V shed 0 bases and J shed 6 bases, with 11 bases lying between them. This CDR3 reads CASSLDRDSPEAFF. The CDR3 DNA reads as TGTGCCAGCAGCTTAGATCGTGACAGCCCTGAAGCTTTCTTT.

This chain links TRBV9 with TRBJ2-5; a weak D match, TRBD2 (5 bases). Trimming cost V 6 bases and J 5 bases, with 14 bases left between them. This CDR3 has 13 residues. Germline assignment: CDR1 SGDLS and CDR2 YYNGEE. The CDR3 here is CASNREMAETQYF. The CDR3 DNA sequence: TGTGCCAGCAATAGGGAGATGGCGGAGACCCAGTACTTC.

This clone was counted only a few times. The J gene is TRBJ2-3, the V gene TRBV6-8; 15 positions match TRBD2. From germline, CDR1 is MNHGY and CDR2 SAAAGT. V lost 8 bases to trimming and J lost 2 bases; unmatched junction nucleotides: 5. The CDR3 loop spans 16 amino acids. The DNA of the CDR3 is TGTGCCAGCCACGGGACTAGCGGGGGGCTCACAGATACGCAGTATTTT. This gives the protein CASHGTSGGLTDTQYF.

This clone was counted between two and nine times. The rearrangement uses TRBV11-3 and TRBJ1-2; no firm D call. Germline V gene data show CDR1 as SGHNT and CDR2 as YENEEA. V was cut by 5 bases and J by 4 bases, with 17 bases left in between. This CDR3 comprises 15 residues. CDR3 residues: CASSPHFGQAYGYTF. DNA for the CDR3: TGTGCCAGCAGCCCGCATTTTGGGCAGGCCTATGGCTACACCTTC. Complete variable domain (other parts from reference TRBV11-3 and TRBJ1-2): EAGVVQSPRYKIIEKKQPVAFWCNPISGHNTLYWYLQNLGQGPELLIRYENEEAVDDSQLPKDRFSAERLKGVDSTLKIQPAELGDSAVYLCASSPHFGQAYGYTFGSGTRLTVV.

The rearrangement joins TRBV5-1 to TRBJ2-7; 8 nucleotides line up with TRBD1. V lost 0 bases and J lost 7; bases outside the gene matches: 15. The CDR3 is 17 residues long. Germline lookup yields CDR1 SGHRS and CDR2 YFSETQ. DNA for the CDR3: TGCGCCAGCAGCTTGGGCTCCGGGACAGGTGCTCAGGTGGAGCAGTACTTC. Protein product: CASSLGSGTGAQVEQYF.

This clone is labeled as medium-sized. J is TRBJ2-3 and V is TRBV11-3, with TRBD2 identical over 7 bases. Germline V lookup: CDR1 SGHNT, CDR2 YENEEA. After removal of 3 bases from V and 2 bases from J, the junction contained 5 bases not matched to a gene. CDR3 length equals 15 residues. The CDR3 nucleotides are TGTGCCAGCAGCTTCGGGGGGAATCCCACAGATACGCAGTATTTT. Translating gives CASSFGGNPTDTQYF.